These T cell receptor beta chains were read from a single sample in a study of control samples from healthy donors and cancer patients. Sequencing was performed with immunoSEQ multiplex PCR; in TCRdb, only in-frame clones are kept and a portion is missing. The sample has about 130,000 clones; over 75% are singletons. Sample: blood. Every receptor here comes from a man aged 50 to 60 in good health. Both conserved end residues are part of each CDR3. Fields, in order: D gene, J gene, clone size, V gene, CDR3 DNA, CDR3 protein. D genes are given only for firm matches. Part of the rows lack a size; the others show once, few, many or a class for expanded clones.

-	TRBJ2-7	-	TRBV24-1	TGTGCCACCACGTCGGGGGCAGGCGAGCAGTACTTC	CATTSGAGEQYF
-	TRBJ1-6	many	TRBV5-1	TGCGCCAGCAAAAGAGCGGGGATAGGGTCACCCCTCCACTTT	CASKRAGIGSPLHF
TRBD1	TRBJ2-1	-	TRBV28	TGTGCCAGCAGTTACCCTCAGGGACAGGGGTCGTATGAGCAGTTCTTC	CASSYPQGQGSYEQFF
-	TRBJ2-3	-	TRBV5-1	TGCGCCAGCAGCTTGGAGGGCCGGACTAGCACAGATACGCAGTATTTT	CASSLEGRTSTDTQYF
TRBD1	TRBJ1-5	-	TRBV6-5	TGTGCCAGCAGTCGGACAGGGGAAGCGCCCCAGCATTTT	CASSRTGEAPQHF
TRBD1	TRBJ2-5	-	TRBV13	TGTGCCAGCACCAGGGACAGCCAAGAGACCCAGTACTTC	CASTRDSQETQYF
-	TRBJ1-5	-	TRBV19	TGTGCCAGTAGTCCGGTTTGGGGCAATCAGCCCCAGCATTTT	CASSPVWGNQPQHF
-	TRBJ2-2	once	TRBV15	TGTGCCACCAGCAGGACAGGGAACACCGGGGAGCTGTTTTTT	CATSRTGNTGELFF
-	TRBJ1-4	few	TRBV4-1	TGCGCCAGCAGCCAAGATCTGGGGGATGAAAAACTGTTTTTT	CASSQDLGDEKLFF
-	TRBJ1-5	-	TRBV6-7	TGTGCCAGCAGAGCCGACAGCCGAAATCAGCCCCAGCATTTT	CASRADSRNQPQHF
-	TRBJ2-5	-	TRBV15	TGTGCCACCAGCAGAGATACCGCCCGGGGGGAGACCCAGTACTTC	CATSRDTARGETQYF
-	TRBJ1-6	-	TRBV6-1	TGTGCCAGCAGTGAAGGTTACTTTAATTCACCCCTCCACTTT	CASSEGYFNSPLHF
-	TRBJ1-2	-	TRBV15	TGTGCCACCAGCAGAAGGGACGGTGGGGGGATTAACTATGGCTACACCTTC	CATSRRDGGGINYGYTF
-	TRBJ1-4	-	TRBV7-9	TGTGCCAGCAGCCCCGGCAACGGGGAAAAACTGTTTTTT	CASSPGNGEKLFF
-	TRBJ1-5	-	TRBV24-1	TGTGCCACCAGTGAGGGGGCAGGGAAGCAGCCCCAGCATTTT	CATSEGAGKQPQHF
-	TRBJ2-2	-	TRBV7-3	TGTGCCAGCAGCTTAATGGACAGCCGGCTTACCGGGGAGCTGTTTTTT	CASSLMDSRLTGELFF
TRBD1	TRBJ1-5	-	TRBV10-2	TGCGCCAGCGGTGAGACAGGGAGCAATCAGCCCCAGCATTTT	CASGETGSNQPQHF
TRBD1	TRBJ2-3	-	TRBV9	TGTGCCAGCAGCCCACAGGGGAACATACACACAGATACGCAGTATTTT	CASSPQGNIHTDTQYF
-	TRBJ1-1	-	TRBV24-1	TGTGCCACCAGTGATGTCAACAGAGGATCTGAAGCTTTCTTT	CATSDVNRGSEAFF
-	TRBJ2-6	-	TRBV24-1	TGTGCCACCTCGGCAGGGGCCGACTCTGGGGCCAACGTCCTGACTTTC	CATSAGADSGANVLTF
-	TRBJ1-1	-	TRBV5-1	TGCGCCAGCAGCCCTGTGGGGTCGGGGGCCCGTGAAGCTTTCTTT	CASSPVGSGAREAFF
-	TRBJ2-3	-	TRBV5-4	TGTGCCAGCAGCTTGTCTTCGGGAGGCACAGATACGCAGTATTTT	CASSLSSGGTDTQYF
-	TRBJ1-3	-	TRBV7-8	TGTGCCAGCAGCCTGACACTTACCTCTGGAAACACCATATATTTT	CASSLTLTSGNTIYF